This T cell receptor beta chain was captured in a study of neurological immune-mediated disorders. With 10-nucleotide random UMIs, 5'RACE was used to make the cDNA. Using its own MiXCR run on the 5' RACE reads, TCRdb lists one record per CDR3 protein. This table holds roughly 32,000 distinct CDR3 sequences, 3% to 4% found once. This clonotype was observed many times. This receptor was identified in a man aged 30 to 39 with multiple sclerosis. Sequenced: PBMCs.

As DNA, the CDR3 is TGCGCCAGCAGCCCGGGACAGGGTCGTGAAAAACTGTTTTTT. It codes for CASSPGQGREKLFF. V usage is TRBV5-1 and J usage is TRBJ1-4; TRBD1 aligns across 9 bases. This CDR3 contains 14 residues. Germline values: CDR1 SGHRS, CDR2 YFSETQ. After removal of 4 bases from V and 7 bases from J, the junction contained 5 bases not matched to a gene. Variable domain in full (rest from reference TRBV5-1 and TRBJ1-4): KAGVTQTPRYLIKTRGQQVTLSCSPISGHRSVSWYQQTPGQGLQFLFEYFSETQRNKGNFPGRFSGRQFSNSRSEMNVSTLELGDSALYLCASSPGQGREKLFFGSGTQLSVL.